A single sample gave rise to the 29 T cell receptor beta chains below, sequenced in a study of T cells in Graves' hyperthyroidism and ophthalmopathy (dated by TCRdb to the late 2010s). The library was built by means of multiplex PCR. Instrument used: Illumina HiSeq 2000. Amplification of TCR beta CDR3 regions was carried out from RNA transcripts. For the first round of RT-PCR on the TCR CDR3, the HTBI primer set was used together with the Qiagen OneStep RT-PCR kit. TCRdb trimmed the raw reads at Q25, called clones with MiXCR and kept productive beta chains. All rows with the same CDR3 protein become a single entry with the most common DNA and genes. For this sample there are nearly 600,000 distinct CDR3 sequences; 11% to 15% appear just once. In total, the top ten clones hold roughly 7.7% of the sample. Sequenced sample: blood. The source is a woman aged 18-35 years with Graves' ophthalmopathy.

A few counts support this clonotype. The junction does not match germline at one end; this may be a read error. This rearrangement joins TRBV3-1 to TRBJ1-1, with 7 bases that match TRBD1. In germline, CDR1 is LGHDT, CDR2 YNNKEL (reference sequence). This CDR3 is built from 14 residues. The CDR3 nucleotides are TGTGCCAGCGTTGGAAGGGGGCAAGGCACTGAAGTTTTCTTT. It is translated as CASVGRGQGTEVFF.

J is TRBJ2-7 and V is TRBV12-3 or TRBV12-4, with D tentatively TRBD1 (6 bases). Between the trimmed V and J ends, which lost 11 bases and 3 bases, there was a span of 14 bases. CDR3 length: 12 amino acids. CDR3 sequence reads: CALRGKGYEQYF. In nucleotides, the CDR3 is TGTGCCCTTAGGGGGAAGGGCTACGAGCAGTACTTC.

This clonotype was seen at least ten times. This rearrangement joins TRBV7-9 to TRBJ1-1; D not certain. This CDR3 has 14 residues. The V gene's germline CDR1 is SEHNR and CDR2 FQNEAQ (reference sequence). Deletions cut 7 bases from V and 0 bases from J, with 12 bases between. CDR3 amino acids: CASTTSTVNTEAFF. The CDR3, as DNA: TGTGCCAGCACCACCTCGACCGTGAACACTGAAGCTTTCTTT.

This clonotype was seen ten or more times. This chain links TRBV6-6 with TRBJ2-2; D might be TRBD1 (6 bases). The CDR3 extends over 15 amino acids. CDR1 and CDR2 (germline): MNHNY, SVGAGI (reference sequence). Trimming took off 2 bases at V and 1 base at J, with 8 bases between the two ends. The chain's CDR3 is CASSYEQGNTGELFF. CDR3 coding DNA: TGTGCCAGCAGTTACGAACAGGGGAACACCGGGGAGCTGTTTTTT.

The chain is built from TRBV6-5 and TRBJ2-3; 7 bases are shared with TRBD2. Germline CDR1 reads MNHEY; CDR2 reads SVGAGI. This CDR3 region has 15 residues. V lost 2 bases, J lost 3 bases, and 5 bases stayed unmatched. The CDR3 loop reads CASSYASGYTDTQYF. In nucleotides, the CDR3 is TGTGCCAGCAGTTACGCTAGCGGTTATACAGATACGCAGTATTTT.

This clonotype was counted at least ten times. The chain links TRBV20-1 to TRBJ2-3; TRBD1 is a possible D gene (5 bases). Trimming shortened V by 1 base and J by 3 bases, and 14 bases separated the two germline ends. The CDR3 has 15 amino acids. Germline V CDR1 and CDR2: DFQATT, SNEGSKA (reference sequence). CDR3 protein: CSARGGQGITDTQYF. The CDR3 DNA is TGCAGTGCTAGAGGTGGTCAGGGTATAACAGATACGCAGTATTTT.

This clonotype was recorded at least ten times. DNA for the CDR3: TGTGCCAGCAGCCCACTGGGACTATCATCGCGGAATGAGCAGTTCTTC. It is translated as CASSPLGLSSRNEQFF. V usage is TRBV7-2 and J usage is TRBJ2-1; 7 bases are a match to TRBD2. Per germline, CDR1 SGHTA and CDR2 FQGNSA. V lost 5 bases to trimming and J lost 7 bases; unmatched junction nucleotides: 14. The CDR3 sequence is 16 residues long.

This clonotype was seen repeatedly, ten times or more. CDR3 sequence (DNA): TGTGCCAGCAGCCCCCGGACAGGGAAGGATGGCTACACCTTC. This translates into CASSPRTGKDGYTF. The chain links TRBV11-2 to TRBJ1-2; 8 positions match TRBD1. This CDR3 has 14 residues. The V and J ends lost 5 bases and 6 bases, in that order; junction bases with no gene match: 8. Germline CDR1 and CDR2: SGHAT and FQNNGV.

This clonotype showed up many times. The chain employs TRBV7-9 and TRBJ2-5; tentatively, D is TRBD2 (5 bases). Trimming removed 4 bases from V and 3 bases from J, with 9 bases in between. Germline V gene sequence: CDR1 SEHNR, CDR2 FQNEAQ (reference sequence). The CDR3 loop spans 13 amino acids. The CDR3 DNA follows: TGTGCCAGCAGCTCCGGACTCAAAGAGACCCAGTACTTC. It yields the protein CASSSGLKETQYF.

The sample holds many counts of this clonotype. V is TRBV7-9 and J is TRBJ1-2; a possible D gene is TRBD1 (6 bases). V was trimmed by 1 base and J by 2 bases, leaving 8 bases between them. Germline lookup yields CDR1 SEHNR and CDR2 FQNEAQ (reference sequence). The CDR3 totals 14 residues. The CDR3 DNA is TGTGCCAGCAGCTTAGTAACAGGGAACTATGGCTACACCTTC. This encodes CASSLVTGNYGYTF.

This clonotype was recorded at least ten times. The chain is built from TRBV5-1 and TRBJ2-1; the D gene is possibly TRBD2 (5 bases). Trimming shortened V by 3 bases and J by 5 bases, and 15 bases separated the two germline ends. The CDR3 consists of 15 residues. Per the germline V gene, CDR1 is SGHRS and CDR2 is YFSETQ. The CDR3 region is CASSSAQRANNEQFF. The CDR3 nucleotides are TGCGCCAGCAGCTCTGCCCAGAGGGCGAACAATGAGCAGTTCTTC. Complete variable domain (other parts from reference TRBV5-1 and TRBJ2-1): KAGVTQTPRYLIKTRGQQVTLSCSPISGHRSVSWYQQTPGQGLQFLFEYFSETQRNKGNFPGRFSGRQFSNSRSEMNVSTLELGDSALYLCASSSAQRANNEQFFGPGTRLTVL.

This clonotype appeared a few times. V usage is TRBV10-3 and J usage is TRBJ2-2; D is undetermined. CDR1 ENHRY and CDR2 SYGVKD come from the germline V gene. The V end lost 4 bases, the J end lost 0 bases, and 0 bases lay between the germline ends. The CDR3 length is 12 residues. The CDR3 region has the DNA TGTGCCATCAGTGCGAACACCGGGGAGCTGTTTTTT. This sequence encodes CAISANTGELFF.

The sample holds many counts of this clonotype. This chain links TRBV12-3 or TRBV12-4 with TRBJ1-2; possibly TRBD1 for D (6 bases). The CDR3 runs 13 residues. With 4 bases removed from V and 7 bases from J, the gap between germline ends came to 13 bases. The DNA for the CDR3 is TGTGCCAGCAGTTCCCGGGGGCAGGGTGGCTACACCTTC. This codes for CASSSRGQGGYTF.

This clonotype was counted once. CDR3 bases: TGCGCCAGCAGCCACGACTACCCCGCGAACACCGGGGAGCTGTTTTTT. It yields the protein CASSHDYPANTGELFF. The chain couples TRBV4-3 to TRBJ2-2, with D perhaps TRBD2 (5 bases). The CDR3 totals 16 residues. With 3 bases removed from V and 0 bases from J, the gap between germline ends came to 11 bases. The V gene's germline CDR1 is LGHNA and CDR2 YSLEER.

The sample holds many counts of this clonotype. The chain links TRBV27 to TRBJ1-1; D may be TRBD1 (5 bases). The germline gives CDR1 MNHEY, CDR2 SMNVEV (reference sequence). This CDR3 spans 15 amino acids. V lost 8 bases to trimming and J lost 3 bases, with 19 bases between them. The CDR3 loop reads CASHPTQGGDTEAFF. CDR3 DNA sequence: TGTGCCAGCCACCCAACCCAGGGTGGTGACACTGAAGCTTTCTTT.

Concerning this clonotype itself: At one of its ends the junction is not consistent with the germline gene, which may arise from a read error. J is TRBJ2-3 and V is TRBV6-1; 10 bases are a match to TRBD2. This CDR3 contains 15 residues. CDR1 is MNHNS, CDR2 SASEGT, per germline. In DNA, the CDR3 is TGTGCCAGCGGTGAACAGACTAGCGGGACAGATACGCAGTATTTT. Its protein product is CASGEQTSGTDTQYF.

This clonotype appeared many times. The chain uses TRBV7-2 and TRBJ2-1; 12 positions agree with TRBD2. Germline trimming cut 5 bases from V and 2 bases from J; bases unmatched to any gene: 7. The CDR3 contains 17 residues. Germline CDR1 SGHTA, CDR2 FQGNSA. CDR3 amino acids: CASSARLAGVPYNEQFF. CDR3 nucleotides: TGTGCCAGCAGCGCCCGACTAGCGGGAGTCCCCTACAATGAGCAGTTCTTC.

This chain connects TRBV5-1 to TRBJ2-1; 9 bases match TRBD2. The germline V gene encodes CDR1 SGHRS and CDR2 YFSETQ. The CDR3 extends over 17 amino acids. Trimming cost V 0 bases and J 3 bases; bases outside gene matches: 7. CDR3 DNA sequence: TGCGCCAGCAGCTTGGCCACGACGACTAGCGGCTACAATGAGCAGTTCTTC. This encodes CASSLATTTSGYNEQFF.

This clonotype was recorded at least ten times. The V gene is TRBV6-1, the J gene TRBJ1-5; D is ambiguous. V was pared by 1 base and J by 1 base, with 5 bases between. Germline values: CDR1 MNHNS, CDR2 SASEGT. This CDR3 has 14 residues. CDR3 amino acids: CASSEVASNQPQHF. CDR3 DNA: TGTGCCAGCAGTGAAGTTGCCAGCAATCAGCCCCAGCATTTT.

This chain connects TRBV4-1 to TRBJ1-6; D is uncertain. The CDR3 contains 11 residues. The V and J ends lost 0 bases and 14 bases respectively, with 5 bases between them. The V gene's germline CDR1 is MGHRA and CDR2 YSYEKL. CDR3 residues: CASSQDRALHF. CDR3 sequence (DNA): TGCGCCAGCAGCCAAGATCGGGCCCTCCACTTT.

This clonotype was counted between two and nine times. The genes are TRBV27 and TRBJ1-1; D is possibly TRBD1 (5 bases). Germline V gene sequence: CDR1 MNHEY, CDR2 SMNVEV (reference sequence). The CDR3 is made up of 16 amino acids. The germline V and J ends were trimmed by 9 bases and 4 bases, with 24 bases remaining between them. In DNA form, the CDR3 reads TGTGCCAGTCGACCCTTTCGGGGGGAGAGGAGCACTGAAGCTTTCTTT. Amino acids: CASRPFRGERSTEAFF.

The chain has TRBV9 and TRBJ1-2; no firm D call. V was pared by 6 bases and J by 2 bases, with 20 bases between. The germline gives CDR1 SGDLS, CDR2 YYNGEE. The CDR3 runs 16 residues. CDR3 DNA: TGTGCCAGCACCTTGGCCGCCCGCGTGGCCAACTATGGCTACACCTTC. It yields the protein CASTLAARVANYGYTF.

This clonotype was detected ten times or more. The chain combines TRBV3-1 with TRBJ2-3; D is unresolved. The CDR3 contains 14 residues. V was pared by 0 bases and J by 0 bases, with 4 bases between. Germline CDR1 reads LGHDT; CDR2 reads YNNKEL (reference sequence). CDR3 DNA sequence: TGTGCCAGCAGCCAAGAGATTAGCACAGATACGCAGTATTTT. This gives the protein CASSQEISTDTQYF.

In this sample, this clonotype turned up many times. The gene calls are TRBV2 and TRBJ2-1; TRBD1 matches at 7 bases. The CDR3 runs 14 residues. V was pared by 7 bases and J by 8 bases, with 11 bases of the junction left unmatched. Germline V gene sequence: CDR1 SNHLY, CDR2 FYNNEI. CDR3 sequence: CASTKGQLGDEQFF. In DNA, the CDR3 is TGTGCCAGCACCAAGGGACAGTTAGGGGATGAGCAGTTCTTC.

This clonotype was seen ten or more times. The rearrangement joins TRBV28 to TRBJ2-3; D is unclear. Germline lookup yields CDR1 MDHEN and CDR2 SYDVKM. The CDR3 consists of 14 residues. Deletions cut 3 bases from V and 2 bases from J, with 9 bases between. The CDR3 coding sequence is TGTGCCAGCAGTTTTAGCCAGGACACAGATACGCAGTATTTT. Protein sequence: CASSFSQDTDTQYF.

The J gene is TRBJ2-7, the V gene TRBV9, with D unclear. V was pared by 4 bases and J by 0 bases, with 17 bases between. The V gene's germline CDR1 is SGDLS and CDR2 YYNGEE. The CDR3 has 16 amino acids. The CDR3 sequence is CASSPALVVPSYEQYF. The CDR3 DNA is TGTGCCAGCAGCCCCGCCTTAGTTGTGCCCTCCTACGAGCAGTACTTC.

This clonotype came up a few times. The chain links TRBV5-4 to TRBJ2-5; D gene unclear. The CDR3 length is 12 residues. V gave up 1 base and J gave up 5 bases, with 6 bases separating them. The germline CDR1 and CDR2 sequences are SGHNT and YYREEE (reference sequence). Written as DNA, the CDR3 is TGTGCCAGCAGCTTGAATGAGGAGACCCAGTACTTC. It is translated as CASSLNEETQYF.

J is TRBJ2-5 and V is TRBV24-1; 10 bases match TRBD1. From germline, CDR1 is KGHDR and CDR2 SFDVKD. The V segment lost 11 bases and the J segment 9 bases; nucleotides outside the gene matches: 11. This CDR3 has 13 residues. The DNA for the CDR3 is TGTGCCAGCGACGGACAGGGGGGGGAGGCCCAGTACTTC. Translation gives CASDGQGGEAQYF.

This clonotype came up many times. V is TRBV2 and J is TRBJ2-1, with 8 positions matching TRBD2. Trimming took 5 bases from V and 9 from J; bases not matched to a gene: 6. Germline V gene lookup returns CDR1 SNHLY and CDR2 FYNNEI. The CDR3 has 13 amino acids. The CDR3 protein is CASSIAGTFEQFF. The CDR3 coding sequence is TGTGCCAGCAGTATAGCGGGAACTTTTGAGCAGTTCTTC. Together with reference TRBV2 and TRBJ2-1, the CDR3 gives the full variable domain: EPEVTQTPSHQVTQMGQEVILRCVPISNHLYFYWYRQILGQKVEFLVSFYNNEISEKSEIFDDQFSVERPDGSNFTLKIRSTKLEDSAMYFCASSIAGTFEQFFGPGTRLTVL.